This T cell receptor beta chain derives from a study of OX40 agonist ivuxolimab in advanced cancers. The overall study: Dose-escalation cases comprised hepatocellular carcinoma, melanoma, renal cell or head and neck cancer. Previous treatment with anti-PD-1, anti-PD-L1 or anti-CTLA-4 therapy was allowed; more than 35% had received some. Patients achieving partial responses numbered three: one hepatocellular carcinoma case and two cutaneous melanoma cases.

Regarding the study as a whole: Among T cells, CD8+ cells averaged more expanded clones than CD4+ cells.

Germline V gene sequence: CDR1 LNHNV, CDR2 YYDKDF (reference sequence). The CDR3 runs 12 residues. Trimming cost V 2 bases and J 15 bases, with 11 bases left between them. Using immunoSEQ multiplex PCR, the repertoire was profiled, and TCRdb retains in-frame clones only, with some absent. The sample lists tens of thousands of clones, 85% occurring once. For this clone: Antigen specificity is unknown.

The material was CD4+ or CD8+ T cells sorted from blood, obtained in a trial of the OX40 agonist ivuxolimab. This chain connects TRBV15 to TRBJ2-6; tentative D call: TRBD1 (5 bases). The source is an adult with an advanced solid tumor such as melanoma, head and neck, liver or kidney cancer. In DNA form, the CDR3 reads TGTGCCACCAGCAGAAAGACAGACGCCCTGACTTTC. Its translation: CATSRKTDALTF.